This entry lists 13 T cell receptor beta chains sequenced from one sample in a study of immune heterogeneity within non-small cell lung tumors. TCR beta CDR3 was amplified by multiplex PCR, first round around 10 cycles, 32 V and 13 J primers. Each CDR3 protein is one row after TCRdb ran MiXCR on the multiplex PCR reads. The sample has roughly 3,500 distinct CDR3 sequences, about 50% seen once. The template for each sample was 450 to 750 ng of genomic DNA, which had been extracted from bulk tumor tissue. Biopsy collection occurred during surgery, with several far-apart biopsies per primary tumor. The patients were newly diagnosed with non-small cell lung cancer, had not been treated, and had curative surgery. The material sequenced was lung tumor tissue. Source of these receptors: a man aged 55 to 70 with non-small cell lung cancer.

This CDR3 reads CASSLAPASYEQYF. The CDR3 nucleotides read TGTGCCAGCAGTTTAGCTCCGGCGTCCTACGAGCAGTACTTC. This chain uses TRBV12-3 or TRBV12-4 with TRBJ2-7; D not resolved. The CDR3 contains 14 residues. V gave up 0 bases and J gave up 1 base, with 7 bases separating them.

This clonotype was found a few times. This chain uses TRBV7-3 with TRBJ2-1, with 9 bases fitting TRBD2. V was pared by 2 bases and J by 0 bases, with 8 bases of the junction left unmatched. The germline gives CDR1 SGHTA, CDR2 FQGTGA. The CDR3 contains 18 residues. The CDR3 nucleotides read TGTGCCAGCAGCTTAGCTAGCGGGACCATGCTCTCCTACAATGAGCAGTTCTTC. Its protein product is CASSLASGTMLSYNEQFF.

This clonotype is labeled large (0.1 to 1%). V gene TRBV19 combines with J gene TRBJ1-5; TRBD1 might be the D (5 bases). Per germline, CDR1 LNHDA and CDR2 SQIVND (reference sequence). V was trimmed by 3 bases and J by 4 bases, leaving 13 bases between them. CDR3 size: 15 residues. The CDR3 sequence: CASSMSLGGNQPQHF. In DNA, the CDR3 is TGTGCCAGTAGTATGAGTCTCGGGGGAAATCAGCCCCAGCATTTT.

Relative to its sample, this clonotype is medium-sized. The chain links TRBV6-2 or TRBV6-3 to TRBJ2-1; 7 nucleotides align to TRBD2. The CDR3 runs to 14 residues. V lost 7 bases and J lost 6; bases outside the gene matches: 9. CDR1 is MNHEY and CDR2 is SVGEGT in the germline V gene. CDR3 DNA sequence: TGTGCCAGCACCCGGGCGGGAGCTGGCAATGAGCAGTTCTTC. Translating it yields CASTRAGAGNEQFF.

The chain employs TRBV5-1 and TRBJ2-1, with D perhaps TRBD2 (6 bases). Germline V CDR1 and CDR2: SGHRS, YFSETQ. This CDR3 is built from 13 residues. Trimming took off 0 bases at V and 8 bases at J, with 9 bases between the two ends. The CDR3 DNA is TGCGCCAGCAGCTTGGTGCCTAGCGATGAGCAGTTCTTC. It encodes CASSLVPSDEQFF.

CDR3 loop: CASSIEGGTEAFF. The DNA of the CDR3 is TGTGCCAGTAGTATTGAAGGGGGTACTGAAGCTTTCTTT. V is TRBV19 and J is TRBJ1-1; maybe TRBD1 (6 bases). V gave up 3 bases and J gave up 5 bases, with 10 bases separating them. The CDR3 covers 13 residues. Germline V CDR1 and CDR2: LNHDA, SQIVND (reference sequence). Together with reference TRBV19 and TRBJ1-1, the CDR3 gives the full variable domain: DGGITQSPKYLFRKEGQNVTLSCEQNLNHDAMYWYRQDPGQGLRLIYYSQIVNDFQKGDIAEGYSVSREKKESFPLTVTSAQKNPTAFYLCASSIEGGTEAFFGQGTRLTVV.

The chain uses TRBV5-1 and TRBJ2-1, with D possibly being TRBD2 (5 bases). Per germline, CDR1 SGHRS and CDR2 YFSETQ. The CDR3 is 14 amino acids. Trimming cost V 3 bases and J 6 bases, with 13 bases left between them. The CDR3: CASSSLDSINEQFF. CDR3 sequence (DNA): TGCGCCAGCAGCTCGTTGGACTCGATCAATGAGCAGTTCTTC. The whole variable domain, filled in from reference TRBV5-1 and TRBJ2-1, reads KAGVTQTPRYLIKTRGQQVTLSCSPISGHRSVSWYQQTPGQGLQFLFEYFSETQRNKGNFPGRFSGRQFSNSRSEMNVSTLELGDSALYLCASSSLDSINEQFFGPGTRLTVL.

As to this clonotype: At one end, the junction sequence differs from germline, possibly due to a read error. The chain carries TRBV5-6 and TRBJ2-1; 11 nucleotides line up with TRBD2. Per the germline V gene, CDR1 is SGHDT and CDR2 is YYEEEE. The length of the CDR3 is 16 residues. CDR3 nucleotides: TGTGCCAGCACCTTGCTGGGGACTAGCGGCTTCAATGAGCAGTTCTTC. It is translated as CASTLLGTSGFNEQFF.

By sample fraction, this clonotype is medium-sized. The gene calls are TRBV6-1 and TRBJ2-2; D not resolved. V lost 8 bases, J lost 5 bases, and 9 bases lay in between. This CDR3 contains 12 residues. Germline V gene lookup returns CDR1 MNHNS and CDR2 SASEGT. The CDR3 coding sequence is TGTGCCAGCCAAATCTCGACCGGGGAGCTGTTTTTT. Translated, it gives CASQISTGELFF.

By frequency in the sample, this clonotype is medium-sized. The V and J genes are TRBV25-1 and TRBJ1-2; the D gene is possibly TRBD1 (5 bases). Germline assignment: CDR1 MGHDK and CDR2 SYGVNS. CDR3 length equals 11 residues. V was pared by 6 bases and J by 8 bases, with 10 bases between. CDR3 sequence reads: CASRGGEGYTF. The CDR3 DNA reads TGTGCCAGCAGGGGGGGTGAGGGCTACACCTTC.

The CDR3 DNA is TGTGCCAGCAGTGACCTAAAACGAGACATCGCCAACACCGGGGAGCTGTTTTTT. It is translated as CASSDLKRDIANTGELFF. The rearrangement links TRBV6-1 to TRBJ2-2; the D is unclear. The V end lost 3 bases, the J end lost 2 bases, and 19 bases lay between the germline ends. This CDR3 has 18 amino acids. CDR1 is MNHNS, CDR2 SASEGT, per germline.

This clonotype rates as medium-sized. The V and J genes are TRBV28 and TRBJ2-5, with 8 positions matching TRBD1. The CDR3 contains 16 residues. Germline lookup yields CDR1 MDHEN and CDR2 SYDVKM. V dropped 5 bases and J dropped 2; count of bases not matched to a gene: 10. This chain's CDR3 is CASSPHGQGVQETQYF. In DNA, the CDR3 is TGTGCCAGCAGTCCACATGGACAGGGAGTACAAGAGACCCAGTACTTC. The full variable domain, rest sourced from reference TRBV28 and TRBJ2-5, is DVKVTQSSRYLVKRTGEKVFLECVQDMDHENMFWYRQDPGLGLRLIYFSYDVKMKEKGDIPEGYSVSREKKERFSLILESASTNQTSMYLCASSPHGQGVQETQYFGPGTRLLVL.

This clonotype is large in the sample. The chain carries TRBV30 and TRBJ2-7, with D possibly TRBD1 on 6 matching bases. The V end was cut by 2 bases, the J end by 7 bases, with 21 bases between. The CDR3 is 15 amino acids. Germline V lookup: CDR1 GTSNPN, CDR2 SVGIG (reference sequence). The CDR3 sequence: CAWSSRGRGVWEQYF. The CDR3 DNA is TGTGCCTGGAGTTCGAGGGGCAGGGGTGTATGGGAGCAGTACTTC.